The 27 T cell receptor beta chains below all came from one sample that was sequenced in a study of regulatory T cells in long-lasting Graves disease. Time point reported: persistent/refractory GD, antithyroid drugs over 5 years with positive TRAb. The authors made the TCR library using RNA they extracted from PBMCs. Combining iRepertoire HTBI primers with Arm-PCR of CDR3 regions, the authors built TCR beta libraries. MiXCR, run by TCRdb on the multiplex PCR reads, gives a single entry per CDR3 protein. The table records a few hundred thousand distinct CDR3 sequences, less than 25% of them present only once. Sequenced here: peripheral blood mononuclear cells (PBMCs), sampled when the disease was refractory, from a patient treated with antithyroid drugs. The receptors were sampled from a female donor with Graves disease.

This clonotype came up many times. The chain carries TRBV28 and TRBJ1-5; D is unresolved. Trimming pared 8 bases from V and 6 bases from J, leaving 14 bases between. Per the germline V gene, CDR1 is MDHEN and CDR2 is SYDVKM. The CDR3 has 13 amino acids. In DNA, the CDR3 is TGTGCCAGCGTACCCCCGGACGTTCAGCCCCAGCATTTT. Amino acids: CASVPPDVQPQHF.

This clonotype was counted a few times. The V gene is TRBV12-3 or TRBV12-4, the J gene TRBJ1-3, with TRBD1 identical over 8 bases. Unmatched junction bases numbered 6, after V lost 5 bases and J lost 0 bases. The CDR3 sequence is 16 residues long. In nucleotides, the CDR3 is TGTGCCAGCAGTCCGGACAGGGCTCACTCTGGAAACACCATATATTTT. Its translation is CASSPDRAHSGNTIYF.

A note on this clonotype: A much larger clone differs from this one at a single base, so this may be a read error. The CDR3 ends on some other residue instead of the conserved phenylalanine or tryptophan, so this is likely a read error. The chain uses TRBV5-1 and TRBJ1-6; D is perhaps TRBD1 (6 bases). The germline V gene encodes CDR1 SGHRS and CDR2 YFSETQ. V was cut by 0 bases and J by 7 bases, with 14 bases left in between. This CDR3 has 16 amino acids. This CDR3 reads CASSLEGHPGNSPLHL. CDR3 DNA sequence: TGCGCCAGCAGCTTGGAGGGACACCCGGGGAATTCACCCCTCCACCTT.

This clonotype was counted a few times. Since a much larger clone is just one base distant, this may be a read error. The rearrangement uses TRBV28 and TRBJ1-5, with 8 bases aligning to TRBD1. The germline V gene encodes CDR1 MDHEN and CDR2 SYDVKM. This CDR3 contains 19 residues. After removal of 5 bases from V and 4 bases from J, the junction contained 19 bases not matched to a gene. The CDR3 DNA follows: TGTGCCAGCAGTCCGACAGGGGCGGTGAGGGGCGGTGGAAATCAGCCCCAGCATTTT. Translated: CASSPTGAVRGGGNQPQHF.

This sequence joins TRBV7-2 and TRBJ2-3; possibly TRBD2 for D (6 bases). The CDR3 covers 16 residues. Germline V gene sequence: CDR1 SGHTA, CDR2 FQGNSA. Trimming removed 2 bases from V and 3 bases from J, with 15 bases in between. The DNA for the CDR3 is TGTGCCAGCAGCTTATACTCGACTAGATGGACAGATACGCAGTATTTT. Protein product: CASSLYSTRWTDTQYF. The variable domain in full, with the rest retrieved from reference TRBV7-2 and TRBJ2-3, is GAGVSQSPSNKVTEKGKDVELRCDPISGHTALYWYRQSLGQGLEFLIYFQGNSAPDKSGLPSDRFSAERTGGSVSTLTIQRTQQEDSAVYLCASSLYSTRWTDTQYFGPGTRLTVL.

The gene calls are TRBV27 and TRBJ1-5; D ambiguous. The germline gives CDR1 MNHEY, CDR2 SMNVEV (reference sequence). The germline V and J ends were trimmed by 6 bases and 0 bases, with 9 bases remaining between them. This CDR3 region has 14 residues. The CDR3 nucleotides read TGTGCCAGCAGAGGACCTTATAGCAATCAGCCCCAGCATTTT. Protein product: CASRGPYSNQPQHF.

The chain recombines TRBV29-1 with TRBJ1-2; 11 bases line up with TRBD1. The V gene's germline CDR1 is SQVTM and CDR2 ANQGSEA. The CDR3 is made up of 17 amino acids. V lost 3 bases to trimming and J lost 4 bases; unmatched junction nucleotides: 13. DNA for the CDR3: TGCAGCGTTGATACAAGGGACAGGGGGAGAGGGAGCTATGGCTACACCTTC. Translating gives CSVDTRDRGRGSYGYTF.

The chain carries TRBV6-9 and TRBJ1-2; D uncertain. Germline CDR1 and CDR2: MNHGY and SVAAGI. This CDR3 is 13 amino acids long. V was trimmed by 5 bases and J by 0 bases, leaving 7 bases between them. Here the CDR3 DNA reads TGTGCCAGCAGTCATTATACTAACTATGGCTACACCTTC. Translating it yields CASSHYTNYGYTF.

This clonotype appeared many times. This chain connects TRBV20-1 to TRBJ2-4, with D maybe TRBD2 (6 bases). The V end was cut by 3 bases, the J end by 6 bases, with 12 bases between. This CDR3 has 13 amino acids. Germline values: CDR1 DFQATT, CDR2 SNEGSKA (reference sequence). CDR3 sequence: CSAREGGRNIQYF. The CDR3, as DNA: TGCAGTGCTAGGGAGGGCGGAAGAAACATTCAGTACTTC.

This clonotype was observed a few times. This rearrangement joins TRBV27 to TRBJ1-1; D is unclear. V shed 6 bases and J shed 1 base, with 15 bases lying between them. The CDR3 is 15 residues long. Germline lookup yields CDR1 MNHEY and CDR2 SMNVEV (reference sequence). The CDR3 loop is CASSPHRGRNTEAFF. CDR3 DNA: TGTGCCAGCAGCCCCCATCGGGGTAGGAACACTGAAGCTTTCTTT.

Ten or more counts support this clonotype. The CDR3 spells CASSFFLQETQYF. CDR3 in DNA: TGTGCCAGCAGTTTTTTTCTGCAAGAGACCCAGTACTTC. The chain carries TRBV12-3 or TRBV12-4 and TRBJ2-5; D uncertain. There are 13 residues in the CDR3. V dropped 3 bases and J dropped 2 bases, with 7 bases sitting between them.

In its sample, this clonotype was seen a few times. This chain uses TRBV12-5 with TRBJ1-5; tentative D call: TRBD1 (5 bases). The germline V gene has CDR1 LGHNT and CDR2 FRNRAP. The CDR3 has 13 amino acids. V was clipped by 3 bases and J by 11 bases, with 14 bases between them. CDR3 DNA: TGTGCTAGTGGTTTTGGGGGGGTAGGGGCCCAGCATTTT. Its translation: CASGFGGVGAQHF.

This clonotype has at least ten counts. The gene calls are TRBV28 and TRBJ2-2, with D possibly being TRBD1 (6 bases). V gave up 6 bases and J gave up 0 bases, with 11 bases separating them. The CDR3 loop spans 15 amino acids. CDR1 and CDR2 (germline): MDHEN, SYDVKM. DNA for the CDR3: TGTGCCAGCAGAAAGACAGGCTCGAACACCGGGGAGCTGTTTTTT. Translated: CASRKTGSNTGELFF.

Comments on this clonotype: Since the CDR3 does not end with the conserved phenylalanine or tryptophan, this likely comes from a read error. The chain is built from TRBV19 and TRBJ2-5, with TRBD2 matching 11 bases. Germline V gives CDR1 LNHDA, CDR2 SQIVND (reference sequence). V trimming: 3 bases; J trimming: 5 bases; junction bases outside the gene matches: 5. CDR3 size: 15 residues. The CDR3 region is CASSMVLAGVETQYL. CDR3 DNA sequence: TGTGCCAGTAGTATGGTACTAGCGGGAGTGGAGACCCAGTACCTC.

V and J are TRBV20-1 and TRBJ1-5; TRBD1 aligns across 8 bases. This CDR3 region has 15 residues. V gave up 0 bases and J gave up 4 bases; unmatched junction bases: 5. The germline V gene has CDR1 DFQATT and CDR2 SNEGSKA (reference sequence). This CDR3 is CSARDSQGVNQPQHF. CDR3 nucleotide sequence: TGCAGTGCTAGAGATTCACAGGGGGTTAATCAGCCCCAGCATTTT.

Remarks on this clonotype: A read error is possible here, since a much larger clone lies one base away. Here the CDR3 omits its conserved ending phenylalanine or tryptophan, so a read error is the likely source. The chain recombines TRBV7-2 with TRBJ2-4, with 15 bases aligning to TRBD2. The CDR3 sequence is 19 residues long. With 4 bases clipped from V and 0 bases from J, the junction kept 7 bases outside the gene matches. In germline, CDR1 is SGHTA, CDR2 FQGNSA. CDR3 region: CASSSRAGLAGGAKNIQYS. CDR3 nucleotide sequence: TGTGCCAGCAGCTCCAGAGCGGGACTAGCGGGGGGAGCCAAAAACATTCAGTACTCC.

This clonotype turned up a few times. The CDR3 protein is CASSPQTSGRVLGETQYF. The CDR3 bases are TGCGCCAGCAGCCCCCAGACTAGCGGGAGAGTGTTGGGTGAGACCCAGTACTTC. This sequence joins TRBV5-1 and TRBJ2-5, with TRBD2 identical over 12 bases. J gave up 5 bases and V 4 bases, and 15 bases lay outside the gene matches. CDR3 size: 18 residues. Germline CDR1 is SGHRS and CDR2 is YFSETQ. The whole variable domain, filled in from reference TRBV5-1 and TRBJ2-5, reads KAGVTQTPRYLIKTRGQQVTLSCSPISGHRSVSWYQQTPGQGLQFLFEYFSETQRNKGNFPGRFSGRQFSNSRSEMNVSTLELGDSALYLCASSPQTSGRVLGETQYFGPGTRLLVL.

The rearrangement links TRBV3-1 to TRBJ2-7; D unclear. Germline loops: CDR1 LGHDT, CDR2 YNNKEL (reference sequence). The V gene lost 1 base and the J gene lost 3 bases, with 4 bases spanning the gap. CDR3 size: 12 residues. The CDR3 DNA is TGTGCCAGCAGCCAAGTCTTCTACGAGCAGTACTTC. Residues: CASSQVFYEQYF.

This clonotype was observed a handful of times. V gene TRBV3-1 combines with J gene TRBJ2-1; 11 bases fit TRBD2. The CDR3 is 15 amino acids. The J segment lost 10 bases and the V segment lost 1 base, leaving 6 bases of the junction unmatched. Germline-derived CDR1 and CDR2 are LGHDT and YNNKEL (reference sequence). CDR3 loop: CASSQGVAGGNEQFF. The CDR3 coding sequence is TGTGCCAGCAGCCAAGGGGTAGCGGGAGGGAACGAGCAGTTCTTC.

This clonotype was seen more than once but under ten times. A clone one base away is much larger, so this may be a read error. The CDR3 spells CASNRGDQPQHF. CDR3 in DNA: TGTGCCAGCAACCGGGGGGATCAGCCCCAGCATTTT. V usage is TRBV28 and J usage is TRBJ1-5, with D perhaps TRBD1 (5 bases). Trimming left V 7 bases short and J 5 bases short, with 9 bases between. This CDR3 has 12 amino acids. Looked up from germline, CDR1 is MDHEN and CDR2 is SYDVKM. Drawing the rest from reference TRBV28 and TRBJ1-5, the complete variable domain is DVKVTQSSRYLVKRTGEKVFLECVQDMDHENMFWYRQDPGLGLRLIYFSYDVKMKEKGDIPEGYSVSREKKERFSLILESASTNQTSMYLCASNRGDQPQHFGDGTRLSIL.

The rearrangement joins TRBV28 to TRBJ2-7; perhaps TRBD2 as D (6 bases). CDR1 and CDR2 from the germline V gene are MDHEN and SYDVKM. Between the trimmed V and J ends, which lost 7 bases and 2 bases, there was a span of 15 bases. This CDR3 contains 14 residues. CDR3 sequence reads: CASTSGVLPYEQYF. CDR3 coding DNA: TGTGCCAGCACCTCGGGGGTACTGCCCTACGAGCAGTACTTC.

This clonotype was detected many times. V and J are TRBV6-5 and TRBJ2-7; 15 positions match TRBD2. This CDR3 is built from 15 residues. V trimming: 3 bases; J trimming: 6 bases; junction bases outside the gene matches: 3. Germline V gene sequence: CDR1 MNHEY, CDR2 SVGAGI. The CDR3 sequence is CASSYGLAGGGEQYF. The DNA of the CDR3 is TGTGCCAGCAGTTATGGACTAGCGGGAGGGGGCGAGCAGTACTTC.

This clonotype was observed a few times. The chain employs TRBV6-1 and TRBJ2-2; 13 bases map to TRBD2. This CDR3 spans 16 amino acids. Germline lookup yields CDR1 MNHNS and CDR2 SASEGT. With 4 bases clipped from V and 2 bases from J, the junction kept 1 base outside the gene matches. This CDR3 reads CASSGLAGGNTGELFF. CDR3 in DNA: TGTGCCAGCAGTGGACTAGCGGGAGGCAACACCGGGGAGCTGTTTTTT.

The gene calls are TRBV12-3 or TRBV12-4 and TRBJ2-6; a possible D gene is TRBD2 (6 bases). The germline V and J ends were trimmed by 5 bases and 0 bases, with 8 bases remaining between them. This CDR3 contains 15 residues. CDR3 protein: CASSGGISGANVLTF. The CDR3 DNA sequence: TGTGCCAGCAGTGGCGGGATCTCTGGGGCCAACGTCCTGACTTTC.

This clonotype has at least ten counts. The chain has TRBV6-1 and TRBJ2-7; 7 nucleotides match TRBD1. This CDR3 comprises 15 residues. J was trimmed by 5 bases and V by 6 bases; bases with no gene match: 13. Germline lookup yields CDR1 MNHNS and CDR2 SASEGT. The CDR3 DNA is TGTGCCAGCAGGTCATTACAGGGGATTGTTGACGAGCAGTACTTC. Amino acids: CASRSLQGIVDEQYF.

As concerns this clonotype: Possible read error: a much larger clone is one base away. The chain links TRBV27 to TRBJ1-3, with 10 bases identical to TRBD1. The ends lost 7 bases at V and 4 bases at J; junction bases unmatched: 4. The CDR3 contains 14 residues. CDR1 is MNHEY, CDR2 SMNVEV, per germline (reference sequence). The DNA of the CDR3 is TGTGCCAGCAAGGGGACAGGGGACGGAAACACCATATATTTT. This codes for CASKGTGDGNTIYF.

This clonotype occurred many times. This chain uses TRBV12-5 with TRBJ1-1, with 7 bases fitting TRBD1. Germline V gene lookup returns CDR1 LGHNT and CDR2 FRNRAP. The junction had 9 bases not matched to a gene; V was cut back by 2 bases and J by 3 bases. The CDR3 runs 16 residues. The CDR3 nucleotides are TGTGCTAGTGGTTTGCCCCGACAGGGACTTGACACTGAAGCTTTCTTT. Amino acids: CASGLPRQGLDTEAFF.